The sequence of this TCR beta chain was determined in a study of blood T cell repertoires in COVID-19. Study in general: Donors in the United States, Italy and Spain gave samples during acute or convalescent COVID-19.

In the authors' methods: Nucleated cell counts were estimated from reference gene primer amplification. TCRdb's table, derived via immunoSEQ multiplex PCR, lists solely in-frame clones and lacks some. V and J calls plus clone size are reproduced from that table; the DNA served to infer D and trimming. The data hold around 280,000 clones, with 70% to 90% observed a single time. The germline V gene encodes CDR1 SGHRS and CDR2 YFSETQ. This CDR3 contains 18 residues. V shed 4 bases, J shed 1 base, and the junction held 13 bases outside the gene matches. Recruitment covered about two dozen US areas and drew participants whose ages spanned roughly 18 to 100 years. Donors of Cohort 3 who recovered were those that had two negative PCRs, clearance, or symptom resolution.

The sample taken for sequencing was PBMCs or T cells enriched from blood (not recorded which). The TCR originated in a woman between 40 and 55 years old who had recovered from COVID-19. The chain has TRBV5-1 and TRBJ2-3, with 9 bases matching TRBD2. The CDR3 DNA reads as TGCGCCAGCAGCCCCGAGACTAGCGGAGCTTGGGGCACAGATACGCAGTATTTT. It codes for CASSPETSGAWGTDTQYF.